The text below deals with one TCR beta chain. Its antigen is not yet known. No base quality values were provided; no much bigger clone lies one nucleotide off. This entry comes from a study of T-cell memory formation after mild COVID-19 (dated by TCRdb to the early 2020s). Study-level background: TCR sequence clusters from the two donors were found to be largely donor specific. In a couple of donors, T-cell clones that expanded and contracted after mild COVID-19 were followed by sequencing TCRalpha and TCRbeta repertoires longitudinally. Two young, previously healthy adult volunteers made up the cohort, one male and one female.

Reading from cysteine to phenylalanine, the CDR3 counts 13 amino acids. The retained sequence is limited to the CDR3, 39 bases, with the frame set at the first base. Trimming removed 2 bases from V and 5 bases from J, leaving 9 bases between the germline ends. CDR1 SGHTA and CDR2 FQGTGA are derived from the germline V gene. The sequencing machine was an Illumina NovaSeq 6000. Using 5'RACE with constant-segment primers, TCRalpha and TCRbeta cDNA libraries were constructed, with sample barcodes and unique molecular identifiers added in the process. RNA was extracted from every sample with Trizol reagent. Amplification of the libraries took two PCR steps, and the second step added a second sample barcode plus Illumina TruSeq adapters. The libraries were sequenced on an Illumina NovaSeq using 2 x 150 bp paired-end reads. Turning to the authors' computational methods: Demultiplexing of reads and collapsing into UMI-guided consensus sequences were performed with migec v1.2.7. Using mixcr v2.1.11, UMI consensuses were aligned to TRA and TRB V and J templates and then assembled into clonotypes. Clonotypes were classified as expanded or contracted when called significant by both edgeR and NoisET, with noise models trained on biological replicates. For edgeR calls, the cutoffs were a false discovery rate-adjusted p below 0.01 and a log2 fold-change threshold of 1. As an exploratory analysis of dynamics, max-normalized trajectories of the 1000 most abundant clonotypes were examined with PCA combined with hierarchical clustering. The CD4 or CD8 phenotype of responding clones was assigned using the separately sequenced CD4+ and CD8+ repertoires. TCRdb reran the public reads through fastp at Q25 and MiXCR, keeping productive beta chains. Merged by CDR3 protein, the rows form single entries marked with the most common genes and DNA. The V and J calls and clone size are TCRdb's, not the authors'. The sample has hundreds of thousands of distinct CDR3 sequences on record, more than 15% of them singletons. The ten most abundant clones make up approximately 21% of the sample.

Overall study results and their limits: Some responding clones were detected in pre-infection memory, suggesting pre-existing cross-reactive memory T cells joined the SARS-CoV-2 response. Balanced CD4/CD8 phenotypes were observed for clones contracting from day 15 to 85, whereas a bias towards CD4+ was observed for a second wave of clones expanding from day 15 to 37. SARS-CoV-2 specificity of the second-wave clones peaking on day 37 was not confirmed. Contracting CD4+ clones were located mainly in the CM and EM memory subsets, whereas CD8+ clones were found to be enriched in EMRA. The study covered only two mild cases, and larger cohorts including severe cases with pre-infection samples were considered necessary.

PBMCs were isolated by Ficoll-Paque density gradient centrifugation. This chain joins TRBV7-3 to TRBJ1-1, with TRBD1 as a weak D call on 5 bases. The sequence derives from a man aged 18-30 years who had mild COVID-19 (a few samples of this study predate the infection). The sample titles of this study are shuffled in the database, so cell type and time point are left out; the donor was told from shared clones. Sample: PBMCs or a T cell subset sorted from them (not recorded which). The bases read TGTGCCAGCAGCTTATATGAGGGGACTGAAGCTTTCTTT. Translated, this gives CASSLYEGTEAFF. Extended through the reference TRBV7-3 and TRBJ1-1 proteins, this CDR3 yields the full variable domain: GAGVSQTPSNKVTEKGKYVELRCDPISGHTALYWYRQSLGQGPEFLIYFQGTGAADDSGLPNDRFFAVRPEGSVSTLKIQRTERGDSAVYLCASSLYEGTEAFFGQGTRLTVV.